The clone carrying this T cell receptor (beta chain) was seen repeatedly, ten times or more. This sample is part of a study of T cells after yellow fever vaccination. Researchers made TCR cDNA using 5'RACE template switching, and this step added a universal primer site and UMIs. TCRdb re-analysed the 5' RACE reads in MiXCR, keeping a single row per CDR3 protein. The sample carries 400,000 or so distinct CDR3 sequences, around 6.4% recorded once. The CDR3 covers 16 residues. Germline assignment: CDR1 SGHKS and CDR2 YYEKEE (reference sequence). Unmatched junction bases numbered 6, after V lost 4 bases and J lost 1 base.

This chain connects TRBV5-5 to TRBJ2-1; 9 bases map to TRBD2. Sequences were derived from PBMCs, sampled 5 days after the yellow fever booster vaccination. The sequence was obtained from a man in his thirties or forties who received the YFV17D yellow fever vaccine. The CDR3 is CASSPPAGGSYNEQFF. The CDR3 DNA reads TGTGCCAGCAGCCCCCCGGCGGGAGGGTCCTACAATGAGCAGTTCTTC.